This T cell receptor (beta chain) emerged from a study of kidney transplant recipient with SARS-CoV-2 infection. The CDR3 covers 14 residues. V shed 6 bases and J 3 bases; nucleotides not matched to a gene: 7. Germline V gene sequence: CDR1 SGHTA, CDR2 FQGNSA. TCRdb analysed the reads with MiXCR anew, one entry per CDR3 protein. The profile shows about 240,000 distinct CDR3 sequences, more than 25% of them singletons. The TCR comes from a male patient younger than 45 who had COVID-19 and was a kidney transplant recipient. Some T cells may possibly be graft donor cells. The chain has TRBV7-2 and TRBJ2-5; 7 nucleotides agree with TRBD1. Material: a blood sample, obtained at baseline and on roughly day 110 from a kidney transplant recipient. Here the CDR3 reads CASRPTGTEETQYF. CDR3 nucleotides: TGTGCCAGCAGACCAACCGGGACAGAAGAGACCCAGTACTTC. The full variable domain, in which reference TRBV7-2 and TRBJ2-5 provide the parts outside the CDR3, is GAGVSQSPSNKVTEKGKDVELRCDPISGHTALYWYRQSLGQGLEFLIYFQGNSAPDKSGLPSDRFSAERTGGSVSTLTIQRTQQEDSAVYLCASRPTGTEETQYFGPGTRLLVL.